The 31 T cell receptor beta chains presented below share a single source sample, sequenced in a study of siplizumab effects on memory and regulatory T cells. Assay: immunoSEQ multiplex PCR; the TCRdb copy retains only in-frame clones and omits some. The sample holds 110,000 or so clones, 92% seen once. Sequences were obtained from Tregs sorted from blood. The receptors here all came from a human donor in good health.

The chain couples TRBV6-5 to TRBJ2-1; D is uncertain. CDR1 is MNHEY, CDR2 SVGAGI, per germline. V dropped 8 bases and J dropped 5 bases, with 16 bases sitting between them. CDR3 size: 14 residues. The CDR3 here is CASSSVQRNNEQFF. The CDR3, as DNA: TGTGCCAGCTCGTCTGTCCAGAGGAACAATGAGCAGTTCTTC.

This chain uses TRBV19 with TRBJ2-3, with D perhaps matching TRBD1 (6 bases). Per germline, CDR1 LNHDA and CDR2 SQIVND (reference sequence). V lost 6 bases to trimming and J lost 0 bases, with 22 bases between them. The CDR3 consists of 18 residues. The CDR3 coding sequence is TGTGCCAGTAGCAAGGGCCCCGGACAGACCGTTAGCACAGATACGCAGTATTTT. Translation gives CASSKGPGQTVSTDTQYF.

This clone appeared once. This chain joins TRBV2 and TRBJ2-7, with TRBD1 as a possible D gene (6 bases). Germline CDR1 reads SNHLY; CDR2 reads FYNNEI. With 6 bases removed from V and 3 bases from J, the gap between germline ends came to 12 bases. The length of the CDR3 is 13 residues. The CDR3 sequence is CASSQYRDYEQYF. As DNA, the CDR3 is TGTGCCAGCAGCCAATACAGGGACTACGAGCAGTACTTC.

The V call is TRBV19, the J call TRBJ2-5; D might be TRBD1 (6 bases). CDR1 LNHDA and CDR2 SQIVND come from the germline V gene (reference sequence). V dropped 1 base and J dropped 9 bases, with 15 bases sitting between them. The CDR3 spans 14 residues. The CDR3 loop reads CASSIVLQGSSQYF. The CDR3 DNA reads TGTGCCAGTAGTATAGTTCTACAGGGATCGTCCCAGTACTTC.

This clone was detected only once. This chain joins TRBV7-8 and TRBJ1-1, with a weak D call TRBD1 (6 bases). V lost 5 bases, J lost 4 bases, and 14 bases lay in between. The CDR3 is 14 residues long. Germline CDR1 reads SGHVS; CDR2 reads FQNEAQ. CDR3 nucleotide sequence: TGTGCCAGCAGCCTCAGGGGTGGGAGCACTGAAGCTTTCTTT. Encoded protein: CASSLRGGSTEAFF.

The CDR3 here is CASSQGGTAREETQYF. DNA for the CDR3: TGTGCCAGCAGCCAAGGAGGGACGGCCAGGGAAGAGACCCAGTACTTC. The rearrangement links TRBV14 to TRBJ2-5; D is tentatively TRBD1 or TRBD2 (5 bases each). V lost 1 base and J lost 3, with 15 bases in between. CDR1 is SGHDN and CDR2 is FVKESK in the germline V gene. The CDR3 is made up of 16 amino acids.

This clone has ten or more counts. This chain joins TRBV7-9 and TRBJ2-7, with a weak D call TRBD2 (6 bases). Between the trimmed V and J ends, which lost 5 bases and 3 bases, there was a span of 17 bases. Germline loops: CDR1 SEHNR, CDR2 FQNEAQ (reference sequence). The CDR3 spans 15 residues. CDR3 coding DNA: TGTGCCAGCAGCCACAACCTAGGGACTCTCTACGAGCAGTACTTC. Translation: CASSHNLGTLYEQYF.

The chain joins TRBV30 to TRBJ2-3; 13 bases agree with TRBD2. With V trimmed by 0 bases and J by 8 bases, 5 bases remained unmatched. CDR3 length: 15 residues. The germline gives CDR1 GTSNPN, CDR2 SVGIG (reference sequence). The CDR3: CAWSVLAGGPATQYF. As DNA, the CDR3 is TGTGCCTGGAGTGTACTAGCGGGAGGGCCTGCTACGCAGTATTTT.

V usage is TRBV10-3 and J usage is TRBJ2-7, with D uncertain. The V gene lost 8 bases and the J gene lost 5 bases, with 16 bases spanning the gap. Germline-derived CDR1 and CDR2 are ENHRY and SYGVKD. The CDR3 runs 13 residues. This chain's CDR3 is CAIGTRNRDEQYF. The CDR3 DNA reads TGTGCCATCGGAACACGGAATCGGGACGAGCAGTACTTC.

The V and J genes are TRBV14 and TRBJ2-1, with 8 nucleotides matching TRBD2. Trimming at V came to 4 bases and at J to 3 bases, leaving 5 bases not matched to a gene. The germline CDR1 and CDR2 sequences are SGHDN and FVKESK. This CDR3 has 15 residues. In nucleotides, the CDR3 is TGTGCCAGCAGCCGCGCGGGAGGTTTCTACAATGAGCAGTTCTTC. It translates to CASSRAGGFYNEQFF.

Concerning this clone itself: At one end the junction does not follow the germline gene, possibly because of a read error. The chain uses TRBV7-7 and TRBJ1-1; D ambiguous. From germline, CDR1 is SSHAT and CDR2 FNYEAQ (reference sequence). CDR3 length: 13 residues. Written as DNA, the CDR3 is TGTGCTAGCAGCTCCGGGCAGAACACTGAAGCTTTCTTT. Translation: CASSSGQNTEAFF.

This chain links TRBV5-1 with TRBJ1-1, with 7 positions matching TRBD1. Germline values: CDR1 SGHRS, CDR2 YFSETQ. Trimming took 0 bases from V and 0 from J; bases not matched to a gene: 2. CDR3 length equals 15 residues. The CDR3 region is CASSLEQGLNTEAFF. CDR3 DNA sequence: TGCGCCAGCAGCTTGGAACAGGGGCTGAACACTGAAGCTTTCTTT.

This sequence joins TRBV6-5 and TRBJ1-1; D is uncertain. The CDR3 totals 13 residues. Trimming removed 6 bases at V and 5 bases at J, with 13 bases between. CDR1 MNHEY and CDR2 SVGAGI come from the germline V gene. The CDR3, as DNA: TGTGCCAGCAGACCCGGCGCAAGGACTGAAGCTTTCTTT. Its protein product is CASRPGARTEAFF.

J is TRBJ1-6 and V is TRBV7-9, with a weak D call TRBD1 (6 bases). Trimming cost V 5 bases and J 7 bases, with 12 bases left between them. CDR3 size: 14 residues. The V gene's germline CDR1 is SEHNR and CDR2 FQNEAQ (reference sequence). For the CDR3, the DNA is TGTGCCAGCAGCAACAGGGTGTCGAATTCACCCCTCCACTTT. This sequence encodes CASSNRVSNSPLHF.

This chain connects TRBV5-1 to TRBJ1-4; D unclear. CDR3 length equals 16 residues. Trimming took 1 base from V and 0 from J, leaving 10 bases between them. Germline V gene data show CDR1 as SGHRS and CDR2 as YFSETQ. The CDR3 region has the DNA TGCGCCAGCAGCTTGTGGCCAGGCGCAACTAATGAAAAACTGTTTTTT. Amino acids: CASSLWPGATNEKLFF.

The chain couples TRBV14 to TRBJ1-6; 8 positions agree with TRBD1. Germline V gene data show CDR1 as SGHDN and CDR2 as FVKESK. The V gene end was trimmed by 1 base and the J gene end by 9 bases; junction bases not matched to a gene: 2. The CDR3 consists of 14 residues. CDR3 in DNA: TGTGCCAGCAGCCAAGCAGGGGGCACTTCACCCCTCCACTTT. Translating it yields CASSQAGGTSPLHF.

The gene calls are TRBV6-6 and TRBJ2-5; 8 nucleotides align to TRBD1. V lost 4 bases, J lost 1 base, and 5 bases stayed unmatched. In germline, CDR1 is MNHNY, CDR2 SVGAGI (reference sequence). The CDR3 length is 15 residues. As DNA, the CDR3 is TGTGCCAGCAGTTCCGGACAGGGCCTCCAAGAGACCCAGTACTTC. Its protein product is CASSSGQGLQETQYF.

This sequence joins TRBV6-6 and TRBJ1-5, with D uncertain. V was pared by 2 bases and J by 7 bases, with 12 bases between. The CDR3 covers 14 residues. CDR1 and CDR2 (germline): MNHNY, SVGAGI (reference sequence). The CDR3, as DNA: TGTGCCAGCAGTTACGTGGGAGGGAAACAGCCCCAGCATTTT. This sequence encodes CASSYVGGKQPQHF.

V is TRBV4-1 and J is TRBJ2-5, with D tentatively TRBD2 (5 bases). The CDR3 is 15 amino acids. Germline CDR1 reads MGHRA; CDR2 reads YSYEKL. Trimming removed 4 bases at V and 5 bases at J, with 17 bases between. The CDR3 reads CASSPEGAGYETQYF. In DNA, the CDR3 is TGCGCCAGCAGCCCAGAGGGAGCCGGGTACGAGACCCAGTACTTC.

V is TRBV6-5 and J is TRBJ1-2; D unclear. Germline values: CDR1 MNHEY, CDR2 SVGAGI. The CDR3 is made up of 12 amino acids. V was cut by 2 bases and J by 6 bases, with 7 bases left in between. DNA for the CDR3: TGTGCCAGCAGTTACCCCACGGATGGCTACACCTTC. Its translation: CASSYPTDGYTF.

The V call is TRBV11-3, the J call TRBJ2-3, with D possibly TRBD2 on 7 matching bases. Germline values: CDR1 SGHNT, CDR2 YENEEA. V gave up 1 base and J gave up 4 bases, with 12 bases separating them. The CDR3 has 15 amino acids. CDR3 residues: CASSLGRRGPDTQYF. CDR3 DNA: TGTGCCAGCAGCTTAGGGAGGCGGGGGCCAGATACGCAGTATTTT.

The chain carries TRBV5-1 and TRBJ2-3; TRBD2 agrees at 7 bases. V shed 5 bases and J 5 bases; nucleotides not matched to a gene: 5. CDR1 is SGHRS, CDR2 YFSETQ, per germline. This CDR3 region has 13 residues. In DNA form, the CDR3 reads TGCGCCAGCAGGGGAGGGGCTGGAGATACGCAGTATTTT. Protein sequence: CASRGGAGDTQYF.

This sequence joins TRBV6-6 and TRBJ1-5; no reliable D call. Germline V gene sequence: CDR1 MNHNY, CDR2 SVGAGI (reference sequence). CDR3 length: 13 residues. Trimming removed 7 bases at V and 1 base at J, with 8 bases between. The CDR3 bases are TGTGCCAGCAACACATTGAGCAATCAGCCCCAGCATTTT. This sequence encodes CASNTLSNQPQHF.

This chain's CDR3 is CASSLALNSIETQYF. The CDR3 nucleotides are TGCGCCAGCAGCTTGGCCCTGAATAGTATAGAGACCCAGTACTTC. This chain joins TRBV5-1 and TRBJ2-5; no firm D call. The V gene lost 0 bases and the J gene lost 4 bases, with 13 bases spanning the gap. The CDR3 has 15 residues. The germline V gene has CDR1 SGHRS and CDR2 YFSETQ.

V and J are TRBV5-1 and TRBJ1-1; 7 bases map to TRBD1. Germline V gene data show CDR1 as SGHRS and CDR2 as YFSETQ. With V trimmed by 4 bases and J by 5 bases, 5 bases remained unmatched. This CDR3 is 13 amino acids long. Here the CDR3 DNA reads TGCGCCAGCAGCAGCCGACAGGGTACTGAAGCTTTCTTT. Its translation: CASSSRQGTEAFF.

The chain carries TRBV19 and TRBJ2-1; D is unresolved. The CDR3 loop spans 14 amino acids. Germline V lookup: CDR1 LNHDA, CDR2 SQIVND (reference sequence). V lost 6 bases to trimming and J lost 0 bases, with 9 bases between them. The CDR3 loop reads CASSGPLSYNEQFF. For the CDR3, the DNA is TGTGCCAGTAGCGGGCCCCTCTCCTACAATGAGCAGTTCTTC.

The gene calls are TRBV6-6 and TRBJ1-4; maybe TRBD1 (5 bases). CDR3 length: 16 amino acids. V lost 6 bases and J 7 bases, leaving 21 bases between the germline ends. The V gene's germline CDR1 is MNHNY and CDR2 SVGAGI (reference sequence). The CDR3 loop reads CASRITGLGLSEKLFF. The CDR3, as DNA: TGTGCCAGCAGGATAACGGGACTGGGATTGAGTGAAAAACTGTTTTTT.

The V and J genes are TRBV9 and TRBJ2-1; no clear D gene. The CDR3 covers 16 residues. V was trimmed by 4 bases and J by 1 base, leaving 15 bases between them. CDR1 and CDR2 from the germline V gene are SGDLS and YYNGEE. The CDR3 sequence is CASSFPRSSSYNEQFF. In DNA, the CDR3 is TGTGCCAGCAGCTTTCCGAGGAGTTCATCCTACAATGAGCAGTTCTTC.

V is TRBV28 and J is TRBJ2-7, with 8 positions matching TRBD1. The CDR3 length is 14 residues. Per the germline V gene, CDR1 is MDHEN and CDR2 is SYDVKM. The junction had 7 bases not matched to a gene; V was cut back by 5 bases and J by 4 bases. The CDR3 coding sequence is TGTGCCAGCAGTCTCGGACAGGGTCAGTACGAGCAGTACTTC. Residues: CASSLGQGQYEQYF.

The genes are TRBV6-1 and TRBJ1-1; 8 bases are shared with TRBD1. Germline CDR1 and CDR2: MNHNS and SASEGT. There are 13 residues in the CDR3. J was trimmed by 5 bases and V by 6 bases; bases with no gene match: 5. The CDR3 bases are TGTGCCAGCAGCCACAGGGGGGCAACTGAAGCTTTCTTT. Amino acid sequence: CASSHRGATEAFF.

The chain joins TRBV5-4 to TRBJ2-5; D not resolved. The CDR3 runs 12 residues. Deletions cut 0 bases from V and 5 bases from J, with 5 bases between. Per the germline V gene, CDR1 is SGHNT and CDR2 is YYREEE (reference sequence). CDR3 sequence (DNA): TGTGCCAGCAGCTTGGTCGGGGAGACCCAGTACTTC. As protein: CASSLVGETQYF.